Listed below are T cell receptor beta chains from one sample, sequenced in a study of T cell responses to AZD1222 COVID-19 vaccine. Assay used: immunoSEQ multiplex PCR; TCRdb lists only in-frame clones, some missing. The sample lists over 150,000 clones, 87% occurring once. This sample comprised peripheral blood, obtained on day 0 of AZD1222 vaccination. The receptors here all came from an adult in good health. Both conserved end residues are part of each CDR3. D genes are given only for firm matches. Some rows have no size entry. The others give once, few or many, or a class for an expanded clone.

d_call	j_call	clone_size	v_call	cdr3_length	cdr3_nt	cdr3_aa
.	TRBJ1-2	.	TRBV19	12	TGTGCCAGTAATCAGGGAAGCATAGGCTACACCTTC	CASNQGSIGYTF
TRBD2	TRBJ2-3	.	TRBV5-1	17	TGCGCCAGCAGGCCTAGCGGGAGGGCCGCGGGGTCAGATACGCAGTATTTT	CASRPSGRAAGSDTQYF
.	TRBJ1-4	.	TRBV7-6	15	TGTGCCAGCAGCTCCGCGCTGGGAATAAAGGAAAAACTGTTTTTT	CASSSALGIKEKLFF
.	TRBJ1-2	.	TRBV19	12	TGTGCCAGTAGTATCGCCCTCTATGGCTACACCTTC	CASSIALYGYTF
TRBD1	TRBJ2-3	.	TRBV3-1/TRBV3-2	14	TGTGCCAGCAGCCGCAGACAGGGTGGTGATACGCAGTATTTT	CASSRRQGGDTQYF
TRBD2	TRBJ2-1	.	TRBV7-2	15	TGTGCCAGCAGCTTAGGGACTAGCGGGTTGAATGAGCAGTTCTTC	CASSLGTSGLNEQFF
.	TRBJ1-2	.	TRBV27	14	TGTGCCAGCAGTTTAAGTTGGGGGGCTGGTGGCTACACCTTC	CASSLSWGAGGYTF
TRBD2	TRBJ2-3	.	TRBV5-6	18	TGTGCCAGCAGCTTGGTGACCGGTCTAGCGGAAAGCACAGATACGCAGTATTTT	CASSLVTGLAESTDTQYF
TRBD1	TRBJ2-1	.	TRBV7-9	16	TGTGCCAGCAGCCCTAGGACAGGGGCCGCCGACAATGAGCAGTTCTTC	CASSPRTGAADNEQFF
.	TRBJ1-4	.	TRBV6-5	16	TGTGCCAGCAGTTCAGGACGGCGCGCAACTAATGAAAAACTGTTTTTT	CASSSGRRATNEKLFF
TRBD2	TRBJ2-7	.	TRBV11-2	14	TGTGCCAGCAGCTTAGGGACGGGGGGGCGCGAGCAGTACTTC	CASSLGTGGREQYF
TRBD1	TRBJ2-7	.	TRBV5-4	14	TGTGCCAGCAGCTTAAGGGGGCGAAGTCACGAGCAGTACTTC	CASSLRGRSHEQYF
.	TRBJ2-3	.	TRBV29-1	10	TGCAGCGTCGTCTCAGATACGCAGTATTTT	CSVVSDTQYF
TRBD1	TRBJ2-3	.	TRBV29-1	14	TGCAGCGTTATAACAGGGGGCCTCACGGATACGCAGTATTTT	CSVITGGLTDTQYF
.	TRBJ1-2	once	TRBV18	14	TGTGCCAGCTCACCACAGGGCTCTAACTATGGCTACACCTTC	CASSPQGSNYGYTF
.	TRBJ2-7	.	TRBV5-1	14	TGCGCCAGCAGCCTTCGACACCCCTCCTACGAGCAGTACTTC	CASSLRHPSYEQYF
.	TRBJ1-1	few	TRBV15	16	TGTGCCACCAGCAGACGGCGGGTCGGAGGGATCGCTGAAGCTTTCTTT	CATSRRRVGGIAEAFF
TRBD1	TRBJ1-1	few	TRBV11-2	17	TGTGCCAGCAGCCGAGGGACAGGGGAAGGTTTTGCCACTGAAGCTTTCTTT	CASSRGTGEGFATEAFF
.	TRBJ1-1	.	TRBV9	14	TGTGCCAGCAGCGTAACAGGACGGGTCACTGAAGCTTTCTTT	CASSVTGRVTEAFF
.	TRBJ2-3	.	TRBV6-5	15	TGTGCCAGCAGGGGATGGAGCGGTAGCACAGATACGCAGTATTTT	CASRGWSGSTDTQYF
.	TRBJ1-2	once	TRBV18	13	TGTGCCAGCTCACCCATGGGATACCCTGGCTACACCTTC	CASSPMGYPGYTF
.	TRBJ1-2	.	TRBV5-4	15	TGTGCCACCTCCAGACAGCCTAAAGCTAACTATGGCTACACCTTC	CATSRQPKANYGYTF
.	TRBJ2-2	.	TRBV19	16	TGTGCCAGTAGCCTCCGAGCGCGGACGAACACCGGGGAGCTGTTTTTT	CASSLRARTNTGELFF
TRBD2	TRBJ2-1	.	TRBV6-1	15	TGTGCCAGCAGTGAATCCAGCGGGAGGGCCCGAGAGCAGTTCTTC	CASSESSGRAREQFF
TRBD1	TRBJ1-2	few	TRBV27	15	TGTGCCAGCAGCTCCGGACAGGGGGCTGGCTATGGCTACACCTTC	CASSSGQGAGYGYTF
.	TRBJ2-1	.	TRBV11-2	13	TGTGCCAGCAGCGATTTCCCGGGAAATGAGCAGTTCTTC	CASSDFPGNEQFF
.	TRBJ1-2	.	TRBV5-4	13	TGTGCCAGCAGCTTGGATCCATCAAAAGGCTACACCTTC	CASSLDPSKGYTF
.	TRBJ2-2	.	TRBV29-1	12	TGCAGCGCAACAGAGAACACCGGGGAGCTGTTTTTT	CSATENTGELFF
.	TRBJ2-4	.	TRBV4-1	13	TGCGCCAGCAGCCAAGCGCTTCCCGAGGTTCAGTACTTC	CASSQALPEVQYF
.	TRBJ2-1	.	TRBV6-2/TRBV6-3	12	TGTGCCAGCAGTTACCCGGGTACTGAGCAGTTCTTC	CASSYPGTEQFF
.	TRBJ1-5	.	TRBV2	15	TGTGCCAGCAAGCGGGAAGGGGATGTTCGTCAGCCCCAGCATTTT	CASKREGDVRQPQHF
TRBD1	TRBJ1-5	few	TRBV27	15	TGTGCCAGCAGTTTTCGGACAGGGCAAGATCAGCCCCAGCATTTT	CASSFRTGQDQPQHF
TRBD1	TRBJ1-5	.	TRBV5-8	17	TGTGCCAGCAGCTTGGTTCAGGGGGTCTCGAGCAATCAGCCCCAGCATTTT	CASSLVQGVSSNQPQHF
TRBD1	TRBJ1-2	.	TRBV28	15	TGTGCCAGCAGAGAAGGACAGGGGGTTACCTATGGCTACACCTTC	CASREGQGVTYGYTF
TRBD1	TRBJ2-1	.	TRBV5-1	14	TGCGCCAGCACCGTGACAGGGGGGGGCAATGAGCAGTTCTTC	CASTVTGGGNEQFF
.	TRBJ1-2	.	TRBV14	17	TGTGCCAGCAGCCAAGATTTTCGTATGGGGGATCAGAATGGCTACACCTTC	CASSQDFRMGDQNGYTF
TRBD2	TRBJ2-1	few	TRBV4-2	16	TGTGCCAGCAGCCAAGAGGTAGCGGGATCCTACAATGAGCAGTTCTTC	CASSQEVAGSYNEQFF
TRBD1	TRBJ2-1	.	TRBV19	13	TGTGCCAGTAGGAAACAGGGGGGTGATGAGCAGTTCTTC	CASRKQGGDEQFF
TRBD1	TRBJ1-5	few	TRBV6-5	14	TGTGCCATCAGGACAGGGCTTAGCAATCAGCCCCAGCATTTT	CAIRTGLSNQPQHF
.	TRBJ1-3	.	TRBV5-6	13	TGTGCCAGCAGCTTGGGTTTTGGAAACACCATATATTTT	CASSLGFGNTIYF
TRBD2	TRBJ2-1	.	TRBV10-2	16	TGCGCCAGCAGTGCTGGTAGCGGGGGGACCTACAATGAGCAGTTCTTC	CASSAGSGGTYNEQFF
.	TRBJ1-2	.	TRBV4-1	17	TGCGCCAGCAGCCTAACCGCTCGGTCTAGAGGGGACTATGGCTACACCTTC	CASSLTARSRGDYGYTF
.	TRBJ2-4	.	TRBV12-3/TRBV12-4	11	TGTGCCAGCACCCAGGGGGGGAACGAGGACTTC	CASTQGGNEDF
.	TRBJ1-1	.	TRBV3-1/TRBV3-2	14	TGTGCCAGCAGCCAAGGTCGCAGCCTTCATGAAGCTTTCTTT	CASSQGRSLHEAFF
TRBD1	TRBJ1-2	.	TRBV19	12	TGTGCCACCTACAAGGGGGCGGATGGCTACACCTTC	CATYKGADGYTF
.	TRBJ1-2	.	TRBV19	15	TGTGCCAGTAGTATCCCGGGACACCGGAACTATGGCTACACCTTC	CASSIPGHRNYGYTF
.	TRBJ1-5	.	TRBV4-2	15	TGTGCCAGCAGCCAAGGTTGGGGGGGAAATCAGCCCCAGCATTTT	CASSQGWGGNQPQHF
.	TRBJ2-7	.	TRBV7-2	16	TGTGCCAGCAGCCCTAGAGGGGGATTTGGCTCCTACGAGCAGTACTTC	CASSPRGGFGSYEQYF
TRBD1	TRBJ1-1	.	TRBV12-3/TRBV12-4	13	TGTGCCAGCAGGTCTCAGGGGGCGGTAGTAGCTTTCTTT	CASRSQGAVVAFF
TRBD2	TRBJ2-7	.	TRBV19	14	TGTGCCAGTAGCCTAGCGGGAGAGGTCAGCGAGCAGTACTTC	CASSLAGEVSEQYF
.	TRBJ2-1	.	TRBV3-1/TRBV3-2	16	TGTGCCAGCAGCCAGATACTCGGGATAGGGGGCAATGAGCAGTTCTTC	CASSQILGIGGNEQFF
.	TRBJ1-1	.	TRBV18	13	TGTGCCAGCTCGGATCAGGTGGCAGCTGAAGCTTTCTTT	CASSDQVAAEAFF